A selection of T cell receptor beta chains follows, all from one sample in a study of blood T cells in healthy people across ages. MiXCR, run by TCRdb on the 5' RACE reads, gives a single entry per CDR3 protein. The sample carries 700,000 to 900,000 distinct CDR3 sequences, 20% to 30% recorded once. This sample also belongs to another study, concerning T cells of mothers and their children.

The material sequenced was blood. These receptor sequences come from a boy between 10 and 17 years old in good health. The CDR3 runs from the conserved cysteine through the conserved F or W.

j_call cdr3_length v_call cdr3_aa
TRBJ2-1 15 TRBV12-3/TRBV12-4 CASSPRPGSYNEQFF
TRBJ1-2 14 TRBV28 CASSFSGLGYGYTF
TRBJ2-1 14 TRBV7-2 CASSLERGGNEQFF
. 14 TRBV10-3 CAIRDTVFSYEQYF
TRBJ2-5 15 TRBV28 CASSPLDRAQETQYF
TRBJ1-1 14 TRBV29-1 CSVEYPGANTEAFF
TRBJ1-2 16 TRBV20-1 CSARGGGTGGYYGYTF
TRBJ1-4 12 TRBV20-1 CSARPQGGKLFF
TRBJ2-5 12 TRBV24-1 CATSEGRETQYF
TRBJ2-1 16 TRBV20-1 CSAREPRQGPYNEQFF
TRBJ1-5 15 TRBV4-1 CASSQDHTDNQPQHF
TRBJ1-1 14 TRBV2 CASIEGRGNTEAFF
TRBJ2-5 15 TRBV6-4 CASSDGGRAGETQYF
TRBJ1-5 11 TRBV6-1 CASSALQPQHF
TRBJ2-5 13 TRBV12-3/TRBV12-4 CASSYGHKETQYF
TRBJ2-4 15 TRBV29-1 CSGLVRRLAKNIQYF
TRBJ2-5 14 TRBV28 CASSGGVRQETQYF
TRBJ2-7 12 TRBV28 CASSWRFNEQYF
TRBJ1-2 13 TRBV20-1 CSAPSGLGVGYTF
TRBJ2-7 15 TRBV5-1 CASSILAGGASEQYF
TRBJ2-5 16 TRBV7-9 CASSNYGTSGQETQYF
TRBJ2-7 16 TRBV7-6 CASSLGWTSGGYEQYF
TRBJ1-2 13 TRBV12-3/TRBV12-4 CASSPHGAHGYTF
TRBJ1-4 16 TRBV10-3 CAISESSTATNEKLFF
TRBJ2-5 15 TRBV20-1 CSARTGSGVFKTQYF
TRBJ1-1 13 TRBV7-9 CASSLQSGGEAFF
TRBJ1-6 15 TRBV7-6 CASGPSGTGEFPLHF
TRBJ1-3 12 TRBV14 CASSQVSGTIYF
TRBJ2-1 15 TRBV19 CASSSSSGFYNEQFF
TRBJ2-7 13 TRBV6-2/TRBV6-3 CASGTALSYEQYF
TRBJ1-6 12 TRBV7-9 CVSSFGQTPLHF
TRBJ2-4 15 TRBV4-2 CASSQDVTTKNIQYF
TRBJ1-3 14 TRBV7-8 CASSSGLSANTIYF
TRBJ2-6 14 TRBV19 CASSLPAGANVLTF
TRBJ1-1 16 TRBV2 CASITRARGMNTEALF
TRBJ1-4 14 TRBV24-1 CATSDHRGNEKLFF
TRBJ1-4 15 TRBV5-1 CASSLGVRGGEKLFF
TRBJ2-5 15 TRBV5-1 CASSLQQGGAQTQYF
TRBJ2-3 16 TRBV15 CATSRDLGLQTDTQYF
TRBJ2-2 14 TRBV9 CASSVDTGTGELFF
TRBJ1-2 15 TRBV18 CASSPDKGASYGYTF
TRBJ2-3 13 TRBV4-1 CASSQDATITQYF
TRBJ2-3 14 TRBV20-1 CSLDKRGNTDTQYF
TRBJ2-5 18 TRBV6-1 CASWRRTSGGGSQETQYF
TRBJ2-1 15 TRBV2 CASRFDRSSYNEQFF
TRBJ1-2 14 TRBV7-2 CASSPEQALYGYTF
TRBJ1-3 16 TRBV5-1 CASSLGHESSGNTIYF
TRBJ1-1 12 TRBV29-1 CSAEEGYTEAFF
TRBJ1-3 16 TRBV3-1 CASSQDRRGPGNTIYF
TRBJ1-3 14 TRBV19 CASYGQGAGNTIYF
TRBJ1-4 15 TRBV10-3 CAIREGTGGEEKLFF